This passage covers 10 T cell receptor beta chains from one sample sequenced in a study of T-cell reconstitution after alpha-beta-depleted transplantation in children. The TCRbeta library was prepared with unique molecular identifiers. TCRdb ran MiXCR on the PCR reads and lists one entry per CDR3 protein. Counted here are 350,000 to 450,000 distinct CDR3 sequences, 13% occurring once; the ten biggest clones make up 4% to 5.5%. Sequencing used PBMCs, obtained from the stem cell graft. Source of these receptors: a human donor who donated a stem cell graft to a child with Fanconi anemia.

V gene TRBV7-9 combines with J gene TRBJ2-2; tentatively, D is TRBD1 (6 bases). This CDR3 region has 17 residues. Trimming stripped 2 bases from V and 3 bases from J, with 16 bases between. CDR1 and CDR2 from the germline V gene are SEHNR and FQNEAQ (reference sequence). The CDR3 loop reads CASSLPPGGLDTGELFF. The CDR3 coding sequence is TGTGCCAGCAGCTTACCCCCTGGGGGCTTGGACACCGGGGAGCTGTTTTTT.

Only a few counts were recorded for this clonotype. This sequence joins TRBV15 and TRBJ2-5, with a weak D call TRBD2 (5 bases). This CDR3 comprises 13 residues. The V and J ends lost 6 bases and 5 bases respectively, with 13 bases between them. Looked up from germline, CDR1 is LNHNV and CDR2 is YYDKDF (reference sequence). CDR3 amino acids: CATSREWVETQYF. In nucleotides, the CDR3 is TGTGCCACCAGTAGGGAGTGGGTCGAGACCCAGTACTTC.

In this sample, this clonotype turned up many times. The chain couples TRBV2 to TRBJ2-6; tentative D call: TRBD2 (6 bases). In germline, CDR1 is SNHLY, CDR2 FYNNEI. The CDR3 contains 17 residues. Trimming took 5 bases from V and 0 from J, leaving 14 bases between them. The CDR3 nucleotides read TGTGCCAGCAGTTTGTACGGGGGATCCTCTGGGGCCAACGTCCTGACTTTC. Translating gives CASSLYGGSSGANVLTF.

The chain carries TRBV5-1 and TRBJ2-7; a weak D match, TRBD1 (6 bases). V was shortened by 0 bases and J by 3 bases, with 13 bases between the two germline ends. Per germline, CDR1 SGHRS and CDR2 YFSETQ. The CDR3 is made up of 15 amino acids. In nucleotides, the CDR3 is TGCGCCAGCAGCTTGGACGGACAGAAATACTACGAGCAGTACTTC. Amino acids: CASSLDGQKYYEQYF.

This clonotype turned up a few times. V gene TRBV15 combines with J gene TRBJ1-5; D call uncertain. The CDR3 length is 14 residues. Trimming cost V 1 base and J 1 base, with 5 bases left between them. CDR1 is LNHNV, CDR2 YYDKDF, per germline (reference sequence). The CDR3 DNA sequence: TGTGCCACCAGCAGAGGTGGGAGCAATCAGCCCCAGCATTTT. Translating it yields CATSRGGSNQPQHF.

Note on this clonotype: One end of the junction fails to match germline, which may point to a read error. V is TRBV18 and J is TRBJ1-1; no reliable D call. Germline-derived CDR1 and CDR2 are KGHSH and LQKENI. The CDR3 consists of 17 residues. The CDR3 DNA reads TGTGCCATCTCACCTCCGGGGAGGGATTTATCAGGTACTGAAGCTTTCTTT. Amino acid sequence: CAISPPGRDLSGTEAFF. Full variable domain (remainder filled in from reference TRBV18 and TRBJ1-1): NAGVMQNPRHLVRRRGQEARLRCSPMKGHSHVYWYRQLPEEGLKFMVYLQKENIIDESGMPKERFSAEFPKEGPSILRIQQVVRGDSAAYFCAISPPGRDLSGTEAFFGQGTRLTVV.

This clonotype turned up a few times. This chain links TRBV10-2 with TRBJ2-5; TRBD2 matches at 9 bases. In germline, CDR1 is WSHSY, CDR2 SAAADI. The CDR3 sequence is 13 residues long. Unmatched junction bases numbered 8, after V lost 6 bases and J lost 9 bases. This CDR3 is CASRMPSGEPQYF. The CDR3 nucleotides are TGCGCCAGCAGGATGCCTAGCGGGGAGCCCCAGTACTTC.

This chain uses TRBV4-3 with TRBJ1-2; D gene unclear. This CDR3 spans 15 amino acids. V lost 5 bases and J lost 0, with 13 bases in between. CDR1 LGHNA and CDR2 YSLEER come from the germline V gene. CDR3 residues: CASSAYTEANYGYTF. The CDR3 coding sequence is TGCGCCAGCAGCGCCTACACGGAAGCTAACTATGGCTACACCTTC.

The sample holds a few counts of this clonotype. The chain combines TRBV13 with TRBJ2-7; 7 bases are a match to TRBD2. Germline V lookup: CDR1 PRHDT, CDR2 FYEKMQ (reference sequence). CDR3 length: 13 amino acids. The trim removed 5 bases at V and 3 bases at J, leaving 4 bases unmatched. For the CDR3, the DNA is TGTGCCAGCAGCCGACGGGGGGACTACGAGCAGTACTTC. This translates into CASSRRGDYEQYF.

CDR3 DNA sequence: TGTGCCAGCAGCCGCCACCCGGGACAGGGAGCTGAAGCTTTCTTT. It yields the protein CASSRHPGQGAEAFF. The V call is TRBV3-1, the J call TRBJ1-1; 9 nucleotides line up with TRBD1. Germline values: CDR1 LGHDT, CDR2 YNNKEL (reference sequence). The CDR3 has 15 residues. Trimming removed 4 bases from V and 6 bases from J; junction bases left unmatched: 9. The full variable domain, rest sourced from reference TRBV3-1 and TRBJ1-1, is DTAVSQTPKYLVTQMGNDKSIKCEQNLGHDTMYWYKQDSKKFLKIMFSYNNKELIINETVPNRFSPKSPDKAHLNLHINSLELGDSAVYFCASSRHPGQGAEAFFGQGTRLTVV.